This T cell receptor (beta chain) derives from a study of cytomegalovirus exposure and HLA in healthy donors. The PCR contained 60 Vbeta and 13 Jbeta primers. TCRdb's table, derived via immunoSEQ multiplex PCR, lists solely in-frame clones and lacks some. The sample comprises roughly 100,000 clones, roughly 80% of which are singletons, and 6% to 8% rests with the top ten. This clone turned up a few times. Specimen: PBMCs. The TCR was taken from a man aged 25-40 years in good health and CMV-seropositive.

The CDR3 DNA reads as TGCAGCGTCCAACGTGGACAGGGGGCCTTCGCTTTCTTT. This codes for CSVQRGQGAFAFF. This chain joins TRBV29-1 and TRBJ1-1; 11 nucleotides match TRBD1. Germline V lookup: CDR1 SQVTM, CDR2 ANQGSEA. The ends lost 6 bases at V and 11 bases at J; junction bases unmatched: 11. The CDR3 loop spans 13 amino acids.